This T cell receptor beta chain was sequenced for a study of T-cell reconstitution after alpha-beta-depleted transplantation in children (dated by TCRdb to 2016 to 2018). Looking at the study overall: Using TCR repertoire profiling, the study followed T-cell immune reconstitution in a quantitative way in children after TCRalphabeta/CD19-depleted allogeneic hematopoietic cell transplantation.

The method behind the library was PCR. TCRdb names Illumina HiSeq 2500 as the instrument used. To normalize quantification of the TCRbeta repertoire, the TCR libraries were built with molecular barcoding that relied on unique molecular identifiers. Using fastp at Q25 and MiXCR, TCRdb reprocessed the public reads and kept productive beta chains. Rows merge per CDR3 protein into single entries with the most common DNA and genes. In this sample the table shows 420,000 or so distinct CDR3 sequences, roughly 11% of which occur a single time. The ten largest clones represent 4.5% to 7% of the sample. This clonotype came up many times. Its antigen remains undetermined. Base qualities were left out, and no much larger clone turns up one base away. CDR1 ENHRY and CDR2 SYGVKD were looked up in the germline V gene. Spanning cysteine to phenylalanine, the CDR3 consists of 13 amino acids. Only the CDR3 DNA stays, 39 bases, in frame from base 1. Trimming removed 4 bases from V and 6 bases from J, leaving 9 bases between the germline ends.

Sequencing was performed on PBMCs from the stem cell graft donor, taken from the stem cell graft. The source is a human donor who donated a stem cell graft to a child with acute myeloid leukemia. This receptor chain uses TRBV10-3 and TRBJ2-2; no D segment can be confidently identified. In nucleotides, the sequence is TGTGCCATCAGTGGTGTCCGCGCCGGGGAGCTGTTTTTT. Translated, this is CAISGVRAGELFF.